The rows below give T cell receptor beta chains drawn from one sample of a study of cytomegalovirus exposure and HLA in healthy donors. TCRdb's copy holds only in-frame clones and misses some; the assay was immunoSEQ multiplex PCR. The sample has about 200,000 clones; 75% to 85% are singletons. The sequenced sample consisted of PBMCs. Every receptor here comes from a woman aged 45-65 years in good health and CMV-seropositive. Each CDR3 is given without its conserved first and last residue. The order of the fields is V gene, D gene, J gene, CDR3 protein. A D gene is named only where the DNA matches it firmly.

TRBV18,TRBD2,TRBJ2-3,ASSPRAGVTDTQY
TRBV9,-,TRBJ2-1,ASSVTSGAPYNEQF
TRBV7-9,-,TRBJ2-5,ASSLSTGPAEETQY
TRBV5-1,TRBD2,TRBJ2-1,ASSPTTSGLAYNEQF
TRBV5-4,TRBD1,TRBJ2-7,ASSLGDRGYEQY
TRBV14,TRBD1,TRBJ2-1,ASSTGAGVGKF
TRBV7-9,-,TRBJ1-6,ASRPNGIENSPLH
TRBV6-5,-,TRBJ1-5,ASPPKRASNQPQH
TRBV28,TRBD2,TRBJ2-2,ASMAAGGDTGELF
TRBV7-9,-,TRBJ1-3,ASSLQGGSGNTIY
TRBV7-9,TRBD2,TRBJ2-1,ASSLVPSGGPGEQF
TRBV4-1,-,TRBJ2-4,ASSQEASLWTKNSQY
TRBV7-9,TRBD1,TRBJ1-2,ASSTRQGSYGYT
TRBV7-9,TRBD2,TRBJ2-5,ASIRGLAEETQY
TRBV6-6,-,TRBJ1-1,ASSYSEIEAF
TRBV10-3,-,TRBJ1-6,AISPNRDNSPLH
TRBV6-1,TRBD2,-,ASSGSTSGRAGEFYEQY
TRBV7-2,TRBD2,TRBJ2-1,ASSITSGEYNEQF
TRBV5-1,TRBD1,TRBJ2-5,ASSHPGQVKTQY
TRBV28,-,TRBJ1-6,ASPQPGGQYNSPLH
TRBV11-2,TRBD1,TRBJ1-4,ASSSPPGTGSNEKLF
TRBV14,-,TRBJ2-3,ASSYRDFSTDTQY
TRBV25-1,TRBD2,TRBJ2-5,ASSPGGMETQY
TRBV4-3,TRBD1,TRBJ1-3,ASSQDLSDRAGNTIY
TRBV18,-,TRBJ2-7,ASSATDSYEQY
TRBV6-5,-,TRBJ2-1,ASRRGLNEQF
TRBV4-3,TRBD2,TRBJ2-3,ASSQDLAGGGVDTQY